This T cell receptor beta chain comes out of a study of T cells in Graves' hyperthyroidism and ophthalmopathy. This clonotype was recorded at least ten times. RNA transcripts yielded amplified TCR beta CDR3 regions. A first-round RT-PCR of the TCR CDR3 used the HTBI primer set. Using its own MiXCR run on the multiplex PCR reads, TCRdb lists one record per CDR3 protein. The data hold over 700,000 distinct CDR3 sequences, with about two fifths observed a single time. This CDR3 has 12 amino acids. V lost 4 bases and J 4 bases, leaving 4 bases between the germline ends. Germline CDR1 and CDR2: SEHNR and FQNEAQ (reference sequence). Based on clinical symptoms, serum thyroxine and TRAb, thyroid ultrasound and orbital computed tomography, diagnoses were reached.

The specimen sequenced was blood. The TCR was taken from a man younger than 35 with Graves' hyperthyroidism. The J gene is TRBJ2-2, the V gene TRBV7-9; D call uncertain. The chain's CDR3 is CASSSATGELFF. In DNA form, the CDR3 reads TGTGCCAGCAGCTCGGCCACCGGGGAGCTGTTTTTT.